A single sample gave rise to the 17 T cell receptor beta chains below, sequenced in a study of early T cells in non-severe SARS-CoV-2 infection. TCRdb reanalysed the 5' RACE reads using MiXCR and keeps one entry per CDR3 protein. This table holds some 70,000 distinct CDR3 sequences, less than 15% found once. The sequenced sample consisted of whole blood. These receptors were obtained from an adult who was a healthcare worker with PCR-confirmed SARS-CoV-2 infection or an uninfected control (not recorded which).

Comment on this clonotype: With a much larger clone just one base away, this may be a read error. This sequence joins TRBV6-2 or TRBV6-3 and TRBJ2-7, with D possibly matching TRBD2 (5 bases). The CDR3 loop spans 15 amino acids. From germline, CDR1 is MNHEY and CDR2 SVGEGT. Trimming shortened V by 6 bases and J by 5 bases, and 20 bases separated the two germline ends. In DNA form, the CDR3 reads TGTGCCAGCAGATATATGAGGGTTGCTGTCGACGAGCAGTACTTC. It translates to CASRYMRVAVDEQYF.

Ten or more counts support this clonotype. V and J are TRBV29-1 and TRBJ2-2; D call uncertain. With 4 bases removed from V and 2 bases from J, the gap between germline ends came to 8 bases. Germline V CDR1 and CDR2: SQVTM, ANQGSEA. The CDR3 extends over 13 amino acids. The CDR3 nucleotides read TGCAGCGTTGCCCGAGAAAACACCGGGGAGCTGTTTTTT. It yields the protein CSVARENTGELFF.

In its sample, this clonotype was seen a few times. The V gene is TRBV20-1, the J gene TRBJ1-5; D is unresolved. V was clipped by 0 bases and J by 5 bases, with 14 bases between them. This CDR3 is built from 15 residues. The germline V gene encodes CDR1 DFQATT and CDR2 SNEGSKA (reference sequence). DNA for the CDR3: TGCAGTGCTAGAGACAGAATTCACTTAGATCAGCCCCAGCATTTT. Translated: CSARDRIHLDQPQHF.

The chain uses TRBV12-3 or TRBV12-4 and TRBJ1-5, with D possibly matching TRBD1 (5 bases). With 7 bases removed from V and 0 bases from J, the gap between germline ends came to 13 bases. This CDR3 has 15 amino acids. CDR3: CASTNGAYSNQPQHF. For the CDR3, the DNA is TGTGCCAGCACCAACGGGGCTTATAGCAATCAGCCCCAGCATTTT.

This clonotype was observed many times. The chain carries TRBV2 and TRBJ2-1; D gene ambiguous. V dropped 1 base and J dropped 8 bases, with 12 bases sitting between them. This CDR3 comprises 14 residues. The V gene's germline CDR1 is SNHLY and CDR2 FYNNEI. CDR3 in amino acids: CASSEVYRSDEQFF. The CDR3 DNA reads TGTGCCAGCAGTGAAGTGTATAGGTCCGATGAGCAGTTCTTC.

This clonotype was seen many times. The chain uses TRBV28 and TRBJ2-7; 8 positions match TRBD2. Germline-derived CDR1 and CDR2 are MDHEN and SYDVKM. The CDR3 totals 13 residues. Germline trimming cut 6 bases from V and 5 bases from J; bases unmatched to any gene: 6. CDR3 region: CASSTGGGHEQYF. The CDR3 DNA reads as TGTGCCAGCAGCACCGGGGGGGGCCACGAGCAGTACTTC.

This clonotype was seen ten or more times. The genes are TRBV10-1 and TRBJ2-3, with D perhaps matching TRBD2 (6 bases). The CDR3 loop spans 15 amino acids. The germline CDR1 and CDR2 sequences are WNHNN and SYGVQD (reference sequence). V gave up 0 bases and J gave up 8 bases, with 15 bases separating them. The chain's CDR3 is CASSESTGEGVTQYF. CDR3 DNA sequence: TGCGCCAGCAGTGAGTCGACGGGAGAAGGGGTTACGCAGTATTTT.

This clonotype was seen only a few times. J is TRBJ2-7 and V is TRBV27, with TRBD2 matching 10 bases. V lost 6 bases to trimming and J lost 2 bases; unmatched junction nucleotides: 13. The CDR3 extends over 17 amino acids. Looked up from germline, CDR1 is MNHEY and CDR2 is SMNVEV (reference sequence). CDR3: CASSSALGLAVPYEQYF. The CDR3 bases are TGTGCCAGCAGCTCGGCCCTCGGACTAGCGGTACCCTACGAGCAGTACTTC.

V gene TRBV2 combines with J gene TRBJ1-1, with 10 bases fitting TRBD1. V lost 6 bases and J lost 6; bases outside the gene matches: 1. CDR1 and CDR2 (germline): SNHLY, FYNNEI. This CDR3 spans 12 amino acids. The DNA of the CDR3 is TGTGCCAGCAGCGGGACAGGGGCTGAAGCTTTCTTT. Translated, it gives CASSGTGAEAFF.

Ten or more counts support this clonotype. The chain employs TRBV19 and TRBJ2-1; 9 nucleotides match TRBD1. Germline V gene sequence: CDR1 LNHDA, CDR2 SQIVND (reference sequence). V was clipped by 7 bases and J by 0 bases; unmatched bases: 10. The CDR3 contains 17 residues. The CDR3 nucleotides are TGTGCCAGTAATCGTGGACAGGGGCCCCTCTCCTACAATGAGCAGTTCTTC. It codes for CASNRGQGPLSYNEQFF. Combining the CDR3 with reference TRBV19 and TRBJ2-1 gives the whole variable domain DGGITQSPKYLFRKEGQNVTLSCEQNLNHDAMYWYRQDPGQGLRLIYYSQIVNDFQKGDIAEGYSVSREKKESFPLTVTSAQKNPTAFYLCASNRGQGPLSYNEQFFGPGTRLTVL.

This clonotype occurred many times. The CDR3 protein is CAWTTTREDTQYF. CDR3 coding DNA: TGTGCCTGGACGACTACCCGCGAAGATACGCAGTATTTT. The chain links TRBV30 to TRBJ2-3, with a tentative D call TRBD2 (5 bases). The CDR3 runs 13 residues. V was trimmed by 4 bases and J by 5 bases, leaving 13 bases between them. The V gene's germline CDR1 is GTSNPN and CDR2 SVGIG (reference sequence). The variable domain in full, with the rest retrieved from reference TRBV30 and TRBJ2-3, is SQTIHQWPATLVQPVGSPLSLECTVEGTSNPNLYWYRQAAGRGLQLLFYSVGIGQISSEVPQNLSASRPQDRQFILSSKKLLLSDSGFYLCAWTTTREDTQYFGPGTRLTVL.

The sample holds many counts of this clonotype. The chain employs TRBV20-1 and TRBJ1-4, with D perhaps TRBD1 (5 bases). Trimming pared 5 bases from V and 3 bases from J, leaving 13 bases between. The CDR3 loop spans 14 amino acids. Germline CDR1 DFQATT, CDR2 SNEGSKA (reference sequence). CDR3 bases: TGCAGTGCTCGGCGAACGGGGCCTAATGAAAAACTGTTTTTT. This translates into CSARRTGPNEKLFF.

This clonotype was counted ten times or more. The gene calls are TRBV7-9 and TRBJ1-2, with 10 bases matching TRBD1. The J segment lost 7 bases and the V segment lost 5 bases, leaving 7 bases of the junction unmatched. The germline V gene encodes CDR1 SEHNR and CDR2 FQNEAQ (reference sequence). The CDR3 length is 14 residues. CDR3 amino acids: CASSPIRDRGGYTF. CDR3 DNA: TGTGCCAGCAGCCCAATTCGGGACAGGGGTGGCTACACCTTC.

This clonotype was observed a handful of times. The rearrangement uses TRBV29-1 and TRBJ2-7, with TRBD1 matching over 8 bases. CDR1 SQVTM and CDR2 ANQGSEA come from the germline V gene. J was trimmed by 5 bases and V by 4 bases; bases with no gene match: 4. The CDR3 covers 12 residues. CDR3 nucleotide sequence: TGCAGCGTTGTAATGACAGGGGACGAGCAGTACTTC. This sequence encodes CSVVMTGDEQYF.

This clonotype showed up many times. CDR3 sequence (DNA): TGTGCCAGCAGTTTATCACGGGGGGTCGGGACTGAAGCTTTCTTT. This translates into CASSLSRGVGTEAFF. The V gene is TRBV27, the J gene TRBJ1-1, with a possible D match to TRBD1 (5 bases). The ends were cut back, 0 bases at V and 5 bases at J, with 13 bases in the middle. CDR1 and CDR2 from the germline V gene are MNHEY and SMNVEV (reference sequence). This CDR3 contains 15 residues.

V and J are TRBV27 and TRBJ2-3; 9 bases map to TRBD1. After removal of 0 bases from V and 3 bases from J, the junction contained 1 base not matched to a gene. Germline V CDR1 and CDR2: MNHEY, SMNVEV (reference sequence). This CDR3 is 15 amino acids long. The CDR3 loop is CASSLSGQGTDTQYF. The CDR3 coding sequence is TGTGCCAGCAGTTTATCCGGACAGGGGACAGATACGCAGTATTTT.

The chain couples TRBV5-6 to TRBJ2-1, with 14 bases lining up with TRBD2. CDR1 is SGHDT and CDR2 is YYEEEE in the germline V gene. This CDR3 has 18 amino acids. V dropped 1 base and J dropped 0; count of bases not matched to a gene: 3. As DNA, the CDR3 is TGTGCCAGCAGCTTGTCTGGGACTAGCGGGAGCTCCTACAATGAGCAGTTCTTC. Encoded protein: CASSLSGTSGSSYNEQFF.